This T cell receptor beta chain comes out of a study of blood T cells in healthy people across ages. This clonotype was detected a few times. No antigen is known for it. Findings and limits, study-wide: Both higher diversity and more naive CD4+ cells marked long-lived donors when set against aged donors. Not knowing donor CMV status may have confounded expanded clonotype changes.

The authors ran a second PCR of about 6 to 11 cycles using a sample-barcoded 5' primer and a J-beta primer mix. Via MiXCR, TCRdb re-called the 5' RACE reads, giving one row per CDR3 protein. The sample consists of 1.5 million to 2 million distinct CDR3 sequences, about 50% of them appearing once. Germline-derived CDR1 and CDR2 are SEHNR and FQNEAQ (reference sequence). V lost 5 bases, J lost 10 bases, and 15 bases lay in between. This CDR3 is 13 amino acids long. Sequenced: blood. The V call is TRBV7-9, the J call TRBJ2-1; no firm D call. The clonotype was recovered from a woman aged 40 to 49 in good health. The CDR3 sequence is CASSPRPSIEQFF. The CDR3 bases are TGTGCCAGCAGCCCGCGGCCGTCTATCGAGCAGTTCTTC.